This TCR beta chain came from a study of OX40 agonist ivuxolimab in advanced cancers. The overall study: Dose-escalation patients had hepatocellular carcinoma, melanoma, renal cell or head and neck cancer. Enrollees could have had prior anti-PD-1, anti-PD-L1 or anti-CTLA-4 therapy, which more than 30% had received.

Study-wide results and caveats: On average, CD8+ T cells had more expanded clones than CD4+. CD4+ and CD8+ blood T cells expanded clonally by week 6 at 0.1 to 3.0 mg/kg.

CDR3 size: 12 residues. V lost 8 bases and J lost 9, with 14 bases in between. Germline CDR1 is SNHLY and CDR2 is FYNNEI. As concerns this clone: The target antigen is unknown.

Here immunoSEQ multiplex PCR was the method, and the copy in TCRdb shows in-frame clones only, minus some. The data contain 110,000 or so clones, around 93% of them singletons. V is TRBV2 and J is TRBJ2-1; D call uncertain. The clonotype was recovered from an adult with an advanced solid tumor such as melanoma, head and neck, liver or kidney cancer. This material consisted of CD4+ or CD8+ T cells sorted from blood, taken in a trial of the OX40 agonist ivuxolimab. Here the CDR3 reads CASGWVRSEQFF. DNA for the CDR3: TGTGCCAGCGGGTGGGTACGTAGTGAGCAGTTCTTC.